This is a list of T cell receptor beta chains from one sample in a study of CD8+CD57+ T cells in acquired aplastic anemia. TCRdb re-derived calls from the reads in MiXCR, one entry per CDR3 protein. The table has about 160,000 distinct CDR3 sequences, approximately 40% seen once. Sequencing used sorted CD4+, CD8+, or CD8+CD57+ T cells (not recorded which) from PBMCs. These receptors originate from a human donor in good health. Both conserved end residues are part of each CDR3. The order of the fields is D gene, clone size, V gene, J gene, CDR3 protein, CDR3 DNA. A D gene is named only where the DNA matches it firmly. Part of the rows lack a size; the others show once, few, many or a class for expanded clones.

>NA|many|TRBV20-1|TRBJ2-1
CSASLPGGYNEQFF
TGCAGTGCTAGTTTACCCGGAGGATACAATGAGCAGTTCTTC
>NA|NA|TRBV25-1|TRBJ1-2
CASSEWRRKGGYTF
TGTGCCAGCAGTGAATGGAGGCGGAAGGGTGGCTACACCTTC
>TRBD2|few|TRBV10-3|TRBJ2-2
CAISEWREGTGELFF
TGTGCCATCAGTGAATGGCGGGAGGGCACCGGGGAGCTGTTTTTT
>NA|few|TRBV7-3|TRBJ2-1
CASSLQGSSYNEQFF
TGTGCCAGCAGCTTACAGGGAAGCTCCTACAATGAGCAGTTCTTC
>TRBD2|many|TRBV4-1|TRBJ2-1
CASSRLAGSYNEQFF
TGCGCCAGCAGCCGGCTAGCGGGATCCTACAATGAGCAGTTCTTC
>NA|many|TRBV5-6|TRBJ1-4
CASSFLGEKLFF
TGTGCCAGCAGCTTCCTTGGTGAAAAACTGTTTTTT
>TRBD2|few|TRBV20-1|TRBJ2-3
CSAMPGLAVRDTQYF
TGCAGTGCTATGCCGGGACTAGCTGTAAGGGATACGCAGTATTTT
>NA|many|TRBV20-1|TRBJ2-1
CGAATNEQFF
TGCGGTGCTGCGACTAACGAGCAGTTCTTC
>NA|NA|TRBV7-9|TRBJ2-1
CASSLKVAEQFF
TGTGCCAGCAGCTTAAAAGTAGCCGAGCAGTTCTTC
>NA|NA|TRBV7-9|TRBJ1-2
CASSLVQRNYGYTF
TGTGCCAGCAGCTTAGTCCAGAGAAACTATGGCTACACCTTC
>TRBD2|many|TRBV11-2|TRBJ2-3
CASSLVAGGPPDTQYF
TGTGCCAGCAGCTTAGTAGCGGGGGGCCCGCCAGATACGCAGTATTTT
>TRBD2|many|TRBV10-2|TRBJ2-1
CASSEGLAGGREQFF
TGCGCCAGCAGTGAGGGACTAGCGGGAGGACGGGAGCAGTTCTTC
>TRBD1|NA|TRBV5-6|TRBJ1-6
CASSLPGQVNSPLHF
TGTGCCAGCAGCCTACCGGGACAGGTCAATTCACCCCTCCACTTT
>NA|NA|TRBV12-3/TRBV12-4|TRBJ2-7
CASSLFAGSAYEQYF
TGTGCCAGCAGTTTATTCGCAGGGTCTGCCTACGAGCAGTACTTC
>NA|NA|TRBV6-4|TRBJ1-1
CASSQQAFSDTEAFF
TGTGCCAGCAGTCAGCAGGCTTTCTCGGACACTGAAGCTTTCTTT
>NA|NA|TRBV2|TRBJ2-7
CATGPLLREQCF
TGTGCCACAGGACCATTACTACGCGAGCAGTGCTTC